This entry is about one T cell receptor (beta chain). No antigen is known for it. No much larger clone is present one base from it, and per-base qualities are unavailable. This record comes from a study of blood T cells in healthy people across ages (dated by TCRdb to the mid-2010s). Describing the broader study: In model experiments, template switching captured roughly one uniquely barcoded TCR beta cDNA molecule for every two T cells. To avoid experimental bias, donors of different ages were spread randomly across the sequencing lanes. Using deep sequencing normalized with unique cDNA molecular identifiers, the study measured how TCR beta repertoire diversity changes with age. Donors were grouped into four age groups: young (average about 15 years), middle-aged (roughly 37), aged (about 60) and long-lived (about 90). For two donors (one aged 18 to 30 and one aged 80 or older), the study analyzed two additional independent replicas of 1 million unique cDNA reads from the same blood draw. Broader findings and caveats from the paper: Estimates of total diversity based on one million sequenced T cells were considered lower bounds and underestimates. There was a strong correlation between observed TCR beta diversity and the percentage of naive T cells measured by flow cytometry. Compared with the aged group, more naive CD4+ T cells, fewer expanded clones and increased TCR diversity were shown by the long-lived group, suggesting age selection. Observed TCR beta diversity per million T cells fell roughly linearly with age, and a significant reduction was already apparent by age roughly 40. Donor CMV infection status was unknown, potentially confounding age-related changes in expanded clonotypes. Bulk unsorted PBMC profiling prevented conclusive comparison of naive and antigen-experienced compartments.

Libraries were made using 5' RACE. These reads were obtained on an Illumina HiSeq 2500. A second PCR of roughly 6 to 12 cycles was run with a J-beta primer mix and a sample-barcoded 5' primer. A template-switch 5' adaptor carrying 12 random nucleotides introduced a unique molecular identifier onto each TCR beta cDNA molecule. At least 3 million CDR3-containing paired-end reads were obtained from each sample. First-strand cDNA synthesis was performed from all RNA using the Mint cDNA synthesis kit, with priming by a TRBC-specific oligonucleotide. Following uracil-DNA glycosylase treatment, a first 18-cycle PCR with universal primers M1SS and BC2_uni_R was performed on all cDNA. Processing in the source paper ran as follows. For normalization, 1 million high-quality reads, each with a distinct molecular identifier, were randomly selected from each sample. Instead of being binned into consensus sequences, reads with shared molecular identifiers were discarded. MiTCR, with a Q25 quality threshold and the strictest error-elimination algorithm, was used for CDR3 identification, clonotype clustering and error correction. A nonparametric unseen species model with Euler transformation was used to estimate a lower bound on total TCR beta diversity. The public sequencing data were trimmed at Q25 with fastp and processed into clonotypes with MiXCR by TCRdb, which kept only in-frame beta chains. Rows are combined by CDR3 protein, so each entry shows the most common genes and DNA. The V and J calls and clone size come from TCRdb's table, not from the authors' own analysis. The sample includes 920,000 or so distinct CDR3 sequences, with more than 35% observed a single time. The ten largest clonotypes hold approximately 19% of the sample.

The donors were some 36 Caucasian individuals from Russia, aged roughly 6 to 90 years, who were systemically healthy. Ten milliliters of peripheral blood were collected from each donor into EDTA-treated Vacutainer tubes. PBMCs were isolated by Ficoll-Paque density-gradient centrifugation, with at least 7 million obtained per sample. Trizol reagent was used to extract total RNA from the PBMCs, yielding at least 5 micrograms per sample. The percentages of naive CD45RAhigh/CD27high T cells were determined by flow cytometry on a PBMC aliquot from every donor. This TCR was sampled from a woman aged 55-70 years in good health. Sequenced sample: blood.

The DNA is as follows: TGTGCCAGCAGCCCTACCCGGGACAGGGTAACCGAGCAGTACTTC. This sequence encodes CASSPTRDRVTEQYF. Recombination connected TRBV11-2 to TRBJ2-7; TRBD1 lines up with 9 middle nucleotides. The germline V gene encodes CDR1 SGHAT and CDR2 FQNNGV. V is pruned by 5 bases and J by 6 bases, leaving 11 bases of the junction without a gene match. From the cysteine through the phenylalanine, the CDR3 covers 15 amino acids. Kept here is only the CDR3 DNA, which spans 45 bases and is read in frame from base 1. Outside the CDR3, residues come from the reference TRBV11-2 and TRBJ2-7 proteins, so the full variable domain is: EAGVAQSPRYKIIEKRQSVAFWCNPISGHATLYWYQQILGQGPKLLIQFQNNGVVDDSQLPKDRFSAERLKGVDSTLKIQPAKLEDSAVYLCASSPTRDRVTEQYFGPGTRLTVT.